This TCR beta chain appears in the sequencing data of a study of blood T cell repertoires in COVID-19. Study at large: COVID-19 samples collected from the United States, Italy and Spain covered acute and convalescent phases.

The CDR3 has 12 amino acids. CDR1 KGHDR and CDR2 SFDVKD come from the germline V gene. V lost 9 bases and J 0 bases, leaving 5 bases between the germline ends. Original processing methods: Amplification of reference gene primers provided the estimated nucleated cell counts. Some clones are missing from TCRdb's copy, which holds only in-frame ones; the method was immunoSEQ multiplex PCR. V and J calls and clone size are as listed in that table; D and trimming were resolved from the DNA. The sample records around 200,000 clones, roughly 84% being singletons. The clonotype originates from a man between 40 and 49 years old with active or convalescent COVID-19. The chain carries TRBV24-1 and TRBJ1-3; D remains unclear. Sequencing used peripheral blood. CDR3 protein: CATSRSGNTIYF. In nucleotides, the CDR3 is TGTGCCACCTCCCGCTCTGGAAACACCATATATTTT.